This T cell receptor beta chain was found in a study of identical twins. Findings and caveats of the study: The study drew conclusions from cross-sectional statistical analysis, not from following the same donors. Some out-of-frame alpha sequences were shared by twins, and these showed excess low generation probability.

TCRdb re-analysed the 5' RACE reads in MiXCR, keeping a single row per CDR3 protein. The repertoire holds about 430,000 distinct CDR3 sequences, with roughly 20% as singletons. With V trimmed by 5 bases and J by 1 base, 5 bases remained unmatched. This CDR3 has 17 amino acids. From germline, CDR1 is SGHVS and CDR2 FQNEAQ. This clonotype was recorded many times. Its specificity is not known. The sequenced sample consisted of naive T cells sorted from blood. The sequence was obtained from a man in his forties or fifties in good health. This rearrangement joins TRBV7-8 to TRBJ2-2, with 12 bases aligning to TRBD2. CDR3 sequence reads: CASSRLAGGWNTGELFF. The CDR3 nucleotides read TGTGCCAGCAGCAGGCTAGCGGGAGGGTGGAACACCGGGGAGCTGTTTTTT.